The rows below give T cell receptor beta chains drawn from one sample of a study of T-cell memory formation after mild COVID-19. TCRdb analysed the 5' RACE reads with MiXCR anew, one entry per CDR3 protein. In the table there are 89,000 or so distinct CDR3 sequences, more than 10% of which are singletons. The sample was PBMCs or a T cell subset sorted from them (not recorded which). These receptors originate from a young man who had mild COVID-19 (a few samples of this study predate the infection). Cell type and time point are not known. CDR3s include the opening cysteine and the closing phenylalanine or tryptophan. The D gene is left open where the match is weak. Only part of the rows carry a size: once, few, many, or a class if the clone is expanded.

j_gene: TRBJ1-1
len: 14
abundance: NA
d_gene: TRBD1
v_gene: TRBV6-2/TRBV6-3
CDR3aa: CASSRTGQNTEAFF
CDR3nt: TGTGCCAGCAGTCGGACAGGGCAGAACACTGAAGCTTTCTTT

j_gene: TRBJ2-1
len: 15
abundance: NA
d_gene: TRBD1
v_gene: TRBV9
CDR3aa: CASSAGGTGLNEQFF
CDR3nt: TGTGCCAGCAGCGCCGGTGGGACAGGGCTGAATGAGCAGTTCTTC

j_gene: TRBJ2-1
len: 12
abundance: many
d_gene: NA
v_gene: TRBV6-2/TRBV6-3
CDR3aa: CASSYSRGQPFF
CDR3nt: TGTGCCAGCAGTTACTCGAGAGGCCAGCCGTTCTTC

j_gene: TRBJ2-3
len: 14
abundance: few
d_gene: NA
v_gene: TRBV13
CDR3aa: CASSLRVSTDTQYF
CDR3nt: TGTGCCAGCAGCTTAAGGGTTTCGACAGATACGCAGTATTTT

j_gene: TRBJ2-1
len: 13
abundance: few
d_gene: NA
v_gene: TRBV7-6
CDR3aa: CASRQHDYNEQFF
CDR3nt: TGTGCCAGCAGGCAGCATGATTACAATGAGCAGTTCTTC

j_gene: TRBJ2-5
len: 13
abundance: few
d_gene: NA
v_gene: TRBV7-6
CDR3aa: CASRPALQETQYF
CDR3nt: TGTGCCAGCAGGCCTGCTCTTCAAGAGACCCAGTACTTC

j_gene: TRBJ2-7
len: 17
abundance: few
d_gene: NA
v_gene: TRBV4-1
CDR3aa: CASSQESMFGGTYEQYF
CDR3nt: TGCGCCAGCAGCCAAGAAAGCATGTTTGGCGGGACCTACGAGCAGTACTTC

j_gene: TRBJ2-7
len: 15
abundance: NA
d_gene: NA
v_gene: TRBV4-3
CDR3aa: CASSQDRQGAYEQYF
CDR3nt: TGCGCCAGCAGCCAAGATCGGCAGGGTGCCTACGAGCAGTACTTC

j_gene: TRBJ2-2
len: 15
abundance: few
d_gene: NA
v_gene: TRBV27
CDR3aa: CASRESIGATGELFF
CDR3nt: TGTGCCAGCCGCGAATCGATTGGAGCCACCGGGGAGCTGTTTTTT

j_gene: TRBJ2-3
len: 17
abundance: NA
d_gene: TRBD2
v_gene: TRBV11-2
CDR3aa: CASSFARTSGDTDTQYF
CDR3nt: TGTGCCAGCAGCTTCGCCAGGACTAGCGGGGACACAGATACGCAGTATTTT

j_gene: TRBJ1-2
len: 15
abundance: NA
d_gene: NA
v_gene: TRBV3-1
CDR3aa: CASSQRAPAPYGYTF
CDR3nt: TGTGCCAGCAGCCAAAGGGCCCCAGCTCCGTATGGCTACACCTTC

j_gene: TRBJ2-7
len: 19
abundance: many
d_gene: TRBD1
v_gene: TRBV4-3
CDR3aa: CASSQVPYHRGLSSYEQYF
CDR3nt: TGCGCCAGCAGCCAAGTCCCCTACCACAGGGGCCTTAGCTCCTACGAGCAGTACTTC

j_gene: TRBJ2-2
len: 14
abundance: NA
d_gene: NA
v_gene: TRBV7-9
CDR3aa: CASSGGSNTGELFF
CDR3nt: TGTGCCAGCAGCGGGGGCTCGAACACCGGGGAGCTGTTTTTT

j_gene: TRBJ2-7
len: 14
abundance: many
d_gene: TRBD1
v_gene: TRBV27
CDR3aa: CASSPYRGAYEQYF
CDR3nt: TGTGCCAGCAGTCCGTACAGGGGAGCCTACGAGCAGTACTTC

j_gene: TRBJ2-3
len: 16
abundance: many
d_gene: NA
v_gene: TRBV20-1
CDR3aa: CSARDQAGLEVDTQYF
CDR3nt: TGCAGTGCTAGAGATCAGGCAGGGTTGGAAGTGGATACGCAGTATTTT

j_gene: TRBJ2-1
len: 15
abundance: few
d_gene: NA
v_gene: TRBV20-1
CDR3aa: CSARDSMSSYNEQFF
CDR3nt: TGCAGTGCTAGAGATTCCATGAGCTCCTACAATGAGCAGTTCTTC

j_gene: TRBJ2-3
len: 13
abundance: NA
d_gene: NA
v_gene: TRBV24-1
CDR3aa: CATSDPTADTQYF
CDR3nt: TGTGCCACCAGTGATCCTACGGCAGATACGCAGTATTTT

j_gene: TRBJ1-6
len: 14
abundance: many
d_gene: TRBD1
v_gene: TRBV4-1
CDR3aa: CASSPGGWHSPLHF
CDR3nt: TGCGCCAGCAGCCCAGGGGGCTGGCATTCACCCCTCCACTTT

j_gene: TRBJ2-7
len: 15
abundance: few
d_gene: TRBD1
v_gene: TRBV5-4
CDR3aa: CASSLAQGAFIEQYF
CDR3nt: TGTGCCAGCAGCTTGGCACAGGGGGCTTTTATCGAGCAGTACTTC

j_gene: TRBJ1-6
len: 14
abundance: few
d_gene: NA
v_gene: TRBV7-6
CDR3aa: CASSSRRDNSPLHF
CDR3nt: TGTGCCAGCAGCTCTCGACGGGATAATTCACCCCTCCACTTT

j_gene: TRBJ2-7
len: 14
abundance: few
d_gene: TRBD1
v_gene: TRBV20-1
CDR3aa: CSAHRDRSSLEQYF
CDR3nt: TGCAGTGCCCACCGGGACAGGTCTTCCCTCGAGCAGTACTTC

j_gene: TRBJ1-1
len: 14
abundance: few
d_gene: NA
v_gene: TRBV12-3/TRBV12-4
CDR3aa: CASSSTAMNTEAFF
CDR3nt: TGTGCCAGCAGTTCGACAGCAATGAACACTGAAGCTTTCTTT

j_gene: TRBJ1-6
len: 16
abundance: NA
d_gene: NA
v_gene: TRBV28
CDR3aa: CASSLVAVSYNSPLHF
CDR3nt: TGTGCCAGCAGTTTAGTGGCGGTTTCCTATAATTCACCCCTCCACTTT

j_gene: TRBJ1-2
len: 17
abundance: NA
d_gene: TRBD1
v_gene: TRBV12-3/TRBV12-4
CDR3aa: CASSETGTGSPYYGYTF
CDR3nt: TGTGCCAGCAGTGAAACCGGGACAGGGAGTCCCTACTATGGCTACACCTTC

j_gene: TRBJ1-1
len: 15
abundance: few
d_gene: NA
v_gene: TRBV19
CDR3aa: CASSRDSGASTEAFF
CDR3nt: TGTGCCAGTAGTCGAGACTCAGGGGCATCCACTGAAGCTTTCTTT

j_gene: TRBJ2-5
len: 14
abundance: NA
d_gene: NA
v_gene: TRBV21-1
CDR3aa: CASSYPRLDRTQYF
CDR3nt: TGTGCCAGCAGCTACCCTCGGTTAGATCGGACCCAGTACTTC

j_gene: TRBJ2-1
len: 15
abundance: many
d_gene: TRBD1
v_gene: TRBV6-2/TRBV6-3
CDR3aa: CASSYSQTGTGVEFF
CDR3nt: TGTGCCAGCAGTTACTCTCAAACCGGGACAGGGGTAGAGTTCTTC

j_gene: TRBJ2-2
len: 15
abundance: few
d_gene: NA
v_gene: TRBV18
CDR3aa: CASSPPYRPTGELFF
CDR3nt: TGTGCCAGCTCACCACCCTACAGGCCCACCGGGGAGCTGTTTTTT

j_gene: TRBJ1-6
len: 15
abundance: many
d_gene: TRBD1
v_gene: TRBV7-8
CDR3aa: CASSTRDSHSSPLHF
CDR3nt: TGTGCCAGCAGCACCCGGGACAGCCACTCTTCACCCCTCCACTTT

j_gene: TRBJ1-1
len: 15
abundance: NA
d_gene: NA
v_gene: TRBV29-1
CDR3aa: CSVEDPRQVWTEAFF
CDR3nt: TGCAGCGTTGAAGATCCCCGACAGGTATGGACTGAAGCTTTCTTT

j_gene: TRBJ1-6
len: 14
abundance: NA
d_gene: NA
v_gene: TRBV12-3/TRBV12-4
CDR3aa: CASSSLGANSPLHF
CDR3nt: TGTGCCAGCAGTTCACTCGGAGCTAATTCACCCCTCCACTTT

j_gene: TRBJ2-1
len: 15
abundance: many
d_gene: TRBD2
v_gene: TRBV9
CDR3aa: CASSPYVAGGGEQFF
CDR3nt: TGTGCCAGCAGCCCCTACGTAGCGGGGGGGGGTGAGCAGTTCTTC

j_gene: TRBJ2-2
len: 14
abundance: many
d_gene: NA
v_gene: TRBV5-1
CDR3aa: CASSLGTNTGELFF
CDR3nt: TGCGCCAGCAGCTTAGGGACTAACACCGGGGAGCTGTTTTTT

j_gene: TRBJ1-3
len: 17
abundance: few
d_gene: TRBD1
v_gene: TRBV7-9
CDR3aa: CASSLLNRGQGRNTIYF
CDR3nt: TGTGCCAGCAGCTTATTAAATCGGGGACAGGGGAGAAACACCATATATTTT

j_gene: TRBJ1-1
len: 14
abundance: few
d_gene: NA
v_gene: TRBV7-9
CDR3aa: CASSPGGSNTEAFF
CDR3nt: TGTGCCAGCTCCCCGGGGGGAAGTAACACTGAAGCTTTCTTT

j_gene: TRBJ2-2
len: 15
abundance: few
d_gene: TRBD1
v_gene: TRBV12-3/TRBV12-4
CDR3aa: CASSTRQGATGELFF
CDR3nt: TGTGCCAGCAGTACAAGACAGGGGGCCACCGGGGAGCTGTTTTTT

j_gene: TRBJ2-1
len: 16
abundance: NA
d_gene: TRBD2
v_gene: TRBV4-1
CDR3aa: CASSPVAGGGYNEQFF
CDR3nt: TGCGCCAGCAGTCCCGTCGCGGGGGGCGGATACAATGAGCAGTTCTTC

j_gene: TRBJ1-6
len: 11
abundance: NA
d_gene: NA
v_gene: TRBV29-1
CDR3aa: CSVRRISPLHF
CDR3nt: TGCAGCGTACGACGCATTTCACCCCTCCACTTT

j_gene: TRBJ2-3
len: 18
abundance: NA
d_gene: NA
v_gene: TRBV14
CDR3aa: CASSQALNFGRPTDTQYF
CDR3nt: TGTGCCAGCAGCCAAGCCTTGAATTTCGGGCGACCGACAGATACGCAGTATTTT

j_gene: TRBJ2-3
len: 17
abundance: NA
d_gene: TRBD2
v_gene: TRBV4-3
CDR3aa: CASSGRLAGDGTDTQYF
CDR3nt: TGCGCCAGCAGCGGACGACTAGCGGGGGACGGCACAGATACGCAGTATTTT

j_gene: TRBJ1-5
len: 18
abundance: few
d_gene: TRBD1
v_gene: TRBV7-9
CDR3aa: CASSPGQGSSRRDQPQHF
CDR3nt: TGTGCCAGCAGCCCGGGACAGGGGAGTTCAAGAAGGGATCAGCCCCAGCATTTT

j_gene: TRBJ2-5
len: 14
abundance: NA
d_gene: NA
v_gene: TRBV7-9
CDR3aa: CASSRDVDQETQYF
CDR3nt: TGTGCCAGCAGCCGCGACGTGGACCAAGAGACCCAGTACTTC

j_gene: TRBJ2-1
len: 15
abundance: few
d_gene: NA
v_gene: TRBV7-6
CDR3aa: CASSLLGKGGNEQFF
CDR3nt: TGTGCCAGCAGCTTGCTGGGGAAGGGGGGGAATGAGCAGTTCTTC